The 8 T cell receptor beta chains in this list originate from one sample, sequenced in a study of blood T cell repertoires in COVID-19. The assay was immunoSEQ multiplex PCR, and TCRdb's table has in-frame clones only and misses some. The data hold some 170,000 clones, with around 84% observed a single time. Specimen: PBMCs or T cells enriched from blood (not recorded which). Receptor source: a man aged 35 to 55 who had recovered from COVID-19.

V is TRBV7-7 and J is TRBJ2-5; 7 bases line up with TRBD2. The CDR3 covers 15 residues. Trimming cost V 5 bases and J 4 bases; bases outside gene matches: 10. Germline V gives CDR1 SSHAT, CDR2 FNYEAQ (reference sequence). The CDR3 spells CASSRGDYQGETQYF. Written as DNA, the CDR3 is TGTGCCAGCAGCCGTGGGGACTACCAAGGAGAGACCCAGTACTTC.

The V call is TRBV7-3, the J call TRBJ2-1; no clear D. Germline V gives CDR1 SGHTA, CDR2 FQGTGA. V was pared by 5 bases and J by 5 bases, with 13 bases between. The CDR3 covers 14 residues. The CDR3 DNA is TGTGCCAGCAGCCCCGGGTCAGAGAACAATGAGCAGTTCTTC. Translating it yields CASSPGSENNEQFF.

The gene calls are TRBV5-1 and TRBJ1-1; TRBD1 might be the D (5 bases). CDR1 and CDR2 (germline): SGHRS, YFSETQ. This CDR3 is built from 14 residues. V was shortened by 3 bases and J by 4 bases, with 13 bases between the two germline ends. This CDR3 reads CASSWQGYGTEAFF. DNA of the CDR3: TGCGCCAGCAGCTGGCAGGGATATGGCACTGAAGCTTTCTTT.

The chain is built from TRBV13 and TRBJ1-1; D not resolved. Looked up from germline, CDR1 is PRHDT and CDR2 is FYEKMQ (reference sequence). V lost 5 bases, J lost 2 bases, and 12 bases lay in between. This CDR3 has 14 residues. The CDR3 bases are TGTGCCAGCAGCCGCGAGGCCAGAAACACTGAAGCTTTCTTT. This codes for CASSREARNTEAFF. The whole variable domain, remainder taken from reference TRBV13 and TRBJ1-1, is AAGVIQSPRHLIKEKRETATLKCYPIPRHDTVYWYQQGPGQDPQFLISFYEKMQSDKGSIPDRFSAQQFSDYHSELNMSSLELGDSALYFCASSREARNTEAFFGQGTRLTVV.

The table lists this clone with a count of one. The chain links TRBV4-2 to TRBJ1-5; D uncertain. The V end was cut by 0 bases, the J end by 5 bases, with 11 bases between. This CDR3 region has 15 residues. Germline V gives CDR1 LGHNA, CDR2 YNFKEQ. The CDR3: CASSQDMAFHQPQHF. The DNA of the CDR3 is TGTGCCAGCAGCCAAGATATGGCCTTCCATCAGCCCCAGCATTTT.

The chain uses TRBV6-5 and TRBJ2-3; D is unresolved. The CDR3 loop spans 11 amino acids. The germline V and J ends were trimmed by 10 bases and 5 bases, with 10 bases remaining between them. CDR1 and CDR2 from the germline V gene are MNHEY and SVGAGI. CDR3 DNA: TGTGCCACCCTTCTAGGAGATACGCAGTATTTT. As protein: CATLLGDTQYF.

This rearrangement joins TRBV10-3 to TRBJ2-7; TRBD2 matches 11 bases. The CDR3 length is 16 residues. Germline values: CDR1 ENHRY, CDR2 SYGVKD. J gave up 3 bases and V 4 bases, and 8 bases lay outside the gene matches. CDR3 in DNA: TGTGCCATCAGTGGCGTAGCGGGGGGGCGGAACTACGAGCAGTACTTC. Protein: CAISGVAGGRNYEQYF.

This chain connects TRBV19 to TRBJ1-5; possibly TRBD1 for D (5 bases). This CDR3 spans 13 amino acids. The ends were cut back, 3 bases at V and 6 bases at J, with 9 bases in the middle. The V gene's germline CDR1 is LNHDA and CDR2 SQIVND (reference sequence). The CDR3 nucleotides read TGTGCCAGTAGTATTGTCGGGGGTCAGCCCCAGCATTTT. The encoded protein is CASSIVGGQPQHF.